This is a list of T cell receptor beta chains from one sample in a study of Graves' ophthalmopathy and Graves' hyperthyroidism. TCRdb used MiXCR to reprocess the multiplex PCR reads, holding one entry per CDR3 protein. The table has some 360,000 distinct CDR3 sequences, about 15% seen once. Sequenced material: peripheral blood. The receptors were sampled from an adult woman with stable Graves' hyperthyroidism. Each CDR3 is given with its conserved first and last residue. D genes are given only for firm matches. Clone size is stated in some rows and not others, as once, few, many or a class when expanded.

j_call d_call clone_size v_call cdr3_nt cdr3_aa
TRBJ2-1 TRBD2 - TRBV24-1 TGTGCCACCAGTGATTTTAGCGGGAGTGGTAACAATGAGCAGTTCTTC CATSDFSGSGNNEQFF
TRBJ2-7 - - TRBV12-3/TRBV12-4 TGTGCCAGCAGACCTAGCGGGACAGGCGAGCAGTACTTC CASRPSGTGEQYF
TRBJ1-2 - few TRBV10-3 TGTGCCATCAGTGAGTCCGGCGGGGGGCCCATAGGCTATGGCTACACCTTC CAISESGGGPIGYGYTF
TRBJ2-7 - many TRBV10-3 TGTGCCTCCAACCCCCAGGGTACCCACGAGCAGTACTTC CASNPQGTHEQYF
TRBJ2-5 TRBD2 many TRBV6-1 TGTGCCAGCACTACCCTGACTAGCGGGAGGGCCCGTCGGGAGACCCAGTACTTC CASTTLTSGRARRETQYF
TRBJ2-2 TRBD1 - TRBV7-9 TGTGCCAGCAGTCATGACAGGGGCCGCACCGGGGAGCTGTTTTTT CASSHDRGRTGELFF
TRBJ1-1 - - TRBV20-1 TGCAGTGCTGCCCCCCCGTTGCAGACGGAAGCTTTCTTT CSAAPPLQTEAFF
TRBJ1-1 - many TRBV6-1 TGTGCCAGCCGGGGGACGGCTCTAAACACTGAAGCTTTCTTT CASRGTALNTEAFF
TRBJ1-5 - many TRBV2 TGTGCCAGCAGCGAGCGGGAGAGGAATCAGCCCCAGCATTTT CASSERERNQPQHF
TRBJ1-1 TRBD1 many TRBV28 TGTGCCAGCAGGAATACAGGGGGCTATGTGAACACTGAAGCTTTCTTT CASRNTGGYVNTEAFF
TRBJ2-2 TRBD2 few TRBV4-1 TGCGCCAGCATTTCTGGACTAGCGGGAGGGTGGGACACCGGGGAGCTGTTTTTT CASISGLAGGWDTGELFF
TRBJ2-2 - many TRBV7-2 TGTGCCAGCAGCCAGCACAGGGACACCGGGGAGCTGTTTTTT CASSQHRDTGELFF
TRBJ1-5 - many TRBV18 TGTGCCAGCTCACCACCCGGCGGATACAATCAGCCCCAGCATTTT CASSPPGGYNQPQHF
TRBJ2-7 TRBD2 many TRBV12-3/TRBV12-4 TGTGCCAGCAAAAGCGGACTAGCGGGAGACGAGCAGTACTTC CASKSGLAGDEQYF
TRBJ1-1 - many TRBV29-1 TGCAGCGCTGGACCCACTGAAGCTTTCTTT CSAGPTEAFF
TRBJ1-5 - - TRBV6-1 TGTGCCAGCAGTCGATGGTACTCTAGCAATCAGCCCCAGCATTTT CASSRWYSSNQPQHF
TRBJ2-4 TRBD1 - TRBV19 TGTGCCAGTAGAGAAAACAGGGGCCCTGGAAACATTCAGTACTTC CASRENRGPGNIQYF
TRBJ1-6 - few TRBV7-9 TGTGCCAGCAGCTTAAGTAATTCACCCCTCAACTTT CASSLSNSPLNF
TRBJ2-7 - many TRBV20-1 TGCAGTGCTAGAGATCAGGGACCTAATGAGCAGTACTTC CSARDQGPNEQYF
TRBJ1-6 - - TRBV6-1 TGTGCCAGCAGGGGCCCGGGACAACTAAATTCACCCCTCCACTTT CASRGPGQLNSPLHF
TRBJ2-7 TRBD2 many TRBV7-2 TGTGCCAGCAGCTTAGGTGGTAGCGGGAGTCAGGGCGAGCAGTACTTC CASSLGGSGSQGEQYF
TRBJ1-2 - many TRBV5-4 TGTGCCAGCAGCCTACGGGACGGGAAATACACCTTC CASSLRDGKYTF
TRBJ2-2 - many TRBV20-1 TGCAGTGCTAGAGATCATCGGGGAGGGAACACCGGGGAGCTGTTTTTT CSARDHRGGNTGELFF
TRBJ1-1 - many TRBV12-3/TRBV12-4 TGTGCCAGCAGTTTCCACAGGTTGAACACTGAAGCTTTCTTT CASSFHRLNTEAFF
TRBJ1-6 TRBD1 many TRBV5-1 TGCGCCAGCAGTCCTACAGGGGGTACCTCACCCCTCCACTTT CASSPTGGTSPLHF
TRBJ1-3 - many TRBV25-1 TGTGCCAGCACGCGGGGCTCTGGAAACACCATATATTTT CASTRGSGNTIYF
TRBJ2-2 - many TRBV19 TGTGCCAGTAGAACCGACAAGATCCTAAACACCGGGGAGCTGTTTTTT CASRTDKILNTGELFF
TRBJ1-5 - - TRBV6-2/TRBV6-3 TGTGCCAGCAGTTACTCGAAAGAGCTCTGGGCAGGGTGGCCCAACAATCAGCCCCAGCATTTT CASSYSKELWAGWPNNQPQHF
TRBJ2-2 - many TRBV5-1 TGCGCCAGCAGCTTGGGGGGACGGAAGGCCGGGGAGCTGTTTTTT CASSLGGRKAGELFF
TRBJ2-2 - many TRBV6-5 TGTGCCAGCAGTTACTCGCGCGGCGCCGGGGAGCTGTTTTTT CASSYSRGAGELFF
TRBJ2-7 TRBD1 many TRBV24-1 TGTGCCACCAGTGATTCGGGACAGGAGCCCATCGAGCAGTACTTC CATSDSGQEPIEQYF
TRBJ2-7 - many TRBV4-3 TGCGCCAGCAGCCAAGACGGTGCGGTGGTCCCATACTACGAGCAGTACTTC CASSQDGAVVPYYEQYF
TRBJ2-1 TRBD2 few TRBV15 TGTGCCACCAGCAGAGAAGGCGGGAGGAGTCCTTACAATGAGCAGTTCTTC CATSREGGRSPYNEQFF
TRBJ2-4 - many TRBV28 TGTGCCAGCAGCGGGAGAGCCAAAAACATTCAGTACTTC CASSGRAKNIQYF
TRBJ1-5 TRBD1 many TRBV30 TGTGCCTGGAGTCTAGGACAGGGCGGGCAGCCCCAGCATTTT CAWSLGQGGQPQHF
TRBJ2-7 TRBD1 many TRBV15 TGTGCCACCAGCTCCAACAGGGGTAGACACGAGCAGTACTTC CATSSNRGRHEQYF
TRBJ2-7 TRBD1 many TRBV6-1 TGTGCCAGCAGTGACCCCCGGGACAGGGCCTACGAGCAGTACTTC CASSDPRDRAYEQYF
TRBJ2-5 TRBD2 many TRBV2 TGTGCCAGCAGGAGACTAGCGGCCCAAGAGACCCAGTACTTC CASRRLAAQETQYF
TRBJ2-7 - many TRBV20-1 TGCAGTGCTAGAGATCGGGGCAGCTCCTACGAGCAGTACTTC CSARDRGSSYEQYF
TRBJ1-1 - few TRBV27 TGTGCCAGCAGTTGCATCGGACCGTTGAACACTGAAGCTTTCTTT CASSCIGPLNTEAFF
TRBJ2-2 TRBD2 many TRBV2 TGTGCCAGCAGTGAAACTAGCGGGAGTACCGGGGAGCTGTTTTTT CASSETSGSTGELFF
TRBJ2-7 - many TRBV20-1 TGCAGTGCTACCCTTGGGTGGCCGTACGAGCAGTACTTC CSATLGWPYEQYF
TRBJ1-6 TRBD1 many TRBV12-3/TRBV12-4 TGTGCCAGCAGTTTAGGATCCCGCGGGACAGGGGATTCACCCCTCCACTTT CASSLGSRGTGDSPLHF